This T cell receptor (beta chain) was documented in a study of cytomegalovirus exposure and HLA in healthy donors. Regarding the study as a whole: Later analysis found that TCR beta chains associated with HLA were more clonally expanded than other, equally common chains. An analysis done earlier found most TCR beta V segments productive about 87% or about 30% of the time.

Germline V gene sequence: CDR1 MNHNY, CDR2 SVGAGI (reference sequence). This CDR3 comprises 13 residues. Trimming removed 0 bases at V and 4 bases at J, with 7 bases between. With 60 Vbeta and 13 Jbeta primers, the PCR was carried out. Original handling: Some 9.9 million of around 85 million unique TCR beta chains were shared, per a later count. Libraries were prepared by immunoSEQ multiplex PCR; TCRdb keeps only in-frame clonotypes and omits some of them. V and J calls and clone size are those listed in that table; D and trimming were worked out from the DNA. The table has approximately 150,000 clones, 80% to 90% seen once. Comment on this clone: Its cognate antigen is unknown.

Specimen: PBMCs. This chain links TRBV6-6 with TRBJ2-7, with unresolved D. The source is a man in his forties or fifties in good health and CMV-seropositive. CDR3 in amino acids: CASSYSARYEQYF. For the CDR3, the DNA is TGTGCCAGCAGTTACTCCGCCAGGTACGAGCAGTACTTC.